This T cell receptor beta chain came from a study of cytomegalovirus exposure and HLA in healthy donors (dated by TCRdb to between 2016 and 2019). Regarding the complete study: In an earlier analysis of fewer than 750 of the donors, 250 to 350 Gb of sequence data and some 100 million unique TCR beta sequences from about 190 million T cells were reported. An early release that covered about 600 HLA-typed donors contained approximately 300 gigabases of sequencing data and tens of millions of unique TCR sequences. The genetic ancestry cluster associated with self-reported Caucasian donors included 81% of the 398 genotyped donors. The study aimed to test whether cataloging public T cell receptors could reveal signatures of past pathogen exposure. Using immunosequencing, the study profiled T cell repertoires from fewer than 700 subjects and related those repertoires to cytomegalovirus serostatus. A separate validation cohort of 100 to 150 different subjects was used in addition to the approximately 610-subject first cohort. To predict cytomegalovirus infection status, the study brought together high-throughput TCR immunosequencing, statistical association of individual TCRs with disease status, and machine learning. A later analysis re-analyzed previously published TCR beta repertoires from 660 or so donors and added high-resolution HLA genotyping to study TCR occurrence patterns. In the later analysis, no new phenotypic data were used to find candidate immune exposures; instead, reliance was placed on TCR beta sequences and their occurrence across donors. In an earlier analysis of a few hundred of the donors, high-throughput TCR beta sequencing was used to judge whether each TCR beta V gene segment behaved as functional or pseudogenic. Donor age, sex, ethnicity and CMV serostatus were compiled together with the repertoire data. Genome-wide SNP genotypes for about three fifths of the roughly 700 donors were used in a later genetic analysis, which treated that subset as a discovery cohort. Every discovery cohort repertoire had been produced on one sequencing platform. Class I and class II HLA loci were covered by the typing at four-digit resolution. Typing coverage varied by locus: 629-630 donors for A, B, C, DRB1 and DQB1; approximately 500 for DQA1; more than 600 for DPA1; around 490 for DPB1. Roughly 5 DR-DQ haplotypes were handled as single units for association and clustering because linkage in the cohort was strong. Among about 360 genotyped donors of the cohort, an average of approximately 230,000 unique TCR beta nucleotide sequences were sequenced per donor, about a sixth of them non-productive. Points the paper makes about the study in general: Because counts were too low, seventeen rarely observed V segments, including chromosome 9 orphons, were left out of the earlier analysis of 587 of the donors. According to the authors, the approach could potentially be generalized to other disease states and immunological phenotypes. According to a later analysis, parvovirus B19, influenza, CMV and Epstein-Barr virus appeared linked to several top co-occurrence clusters. In a later genetic analysis, a missense DCLRE1C variant was associated with V-gene and J-gene trimming of TCR beta chains, and the association was replicated in an independent cohort. A further reported finding was that TCR beta sequences accurately predicted the HLA-A and HLA-B alleles for most subjects in the first cohort. In this cohort, only TCR beta chains were sequenced, and detectable features were limited by the absence of alpha or paired-chain data. According to a later analysis, TCR association rates differed among HLA loci, with DRB1 alleles showing the most associated TCRs and HLA-C alleles showing the fewest. In vitro tests confirmed that three of the cytomegalovirus-associated TCR beta chains recognize cytomegalovirus antigens. Broadly in line with IMGT annotations, most TCR beta V segments showed up in productive rearrangements about 87% or about 30% of the time in an earlier analysis of around 600 of the donors. The only immune exposure information available for the cohort was CMV serostatus. A cluster of highly shared sequence variants was judged likely to represent a technical artifact of the sequencing pipeline. The classifier was reported to diagnose cytomegalovirus status with high specificity and sensitivity in both the original cohort and the validation cohort. Most CMV-associated TCR beta chains appeared to be HLA-restricted in a later analysis, and the HLA associations seemed to be driven largely by CMV exposure. Because the 87-base-pair reads could not distinguish some IMGT-functional V segments, including TRBV6-2 and TRBV6-3, those segments were excluded. Because HLA typing was unavailable for some donors at each locus, only the typed subset was used in association tests. Most TCR sequences were observed very rarely across donors, whereas some public TCRs were present in many individuals. Compared with the 666-donor mean, donors in an Asian-associated ancestry cluster had fewer N-insertions in productive TCRs, according to a later genetic analysis. Linkage disequilibrium might explain the correlated functional status among segregating V segments, but an unknown experimental factor could not be ruled out. The study listed 164 TCR beta chains as associated with cytomegalovirus. When HLA alleles, especially DR and DQ, strongly co-occurred, attributing TCR associations to individual alleles was difficult. Sequencing depth was assumed to be roughly uniform across donors in the presence/absence analyses, though that assumption may not hold. In a later analysis, HLA-associated TCR beta chains showed more clonal expansion and lower generation probabilities than non-associated chains that were equally common. In a later analysis, some 17,000 TCR beta sequences were associated with specific HLA alleles at a false discovery rate of 0.05.

The library was made by the immunoSEQ multiplex PCR assay. A mixture of 60 forward primers for TCR Vbeta segments and 13 reverse primers for TCR Jbeta segments was used in the multiplex PCR. The CDR3 region of rearranged TCR beta genes was amplified from genomic DNA with a multiplex PCR assay. The amplified TCR beta libraries were sequenced on the Illumina HiSeq System as 87-base-pair reads. Per the original workflow: Across the 600 to 700 repertoires, a later analysis counted roughly 84 million unique TCR beta chains, 9 million to 14 million of which were shared by at least two donors. Raw reads were error-corrected and collapsed into unique sequences by a nearest-neighbor algorithm in which closely related sequences were merged to remove PCR and sequencing errors. To assign V, D and J gene segments, CDR3 sequences were aligned to IMGT reference sequences. Each retained sequence needed at least a six-nucleotide match to both a V gene segment and a J gene segment. Rearrangements were classified as productive when the CDR3 lacked stop codons and remained in frame with V and J, and all other rearrangements were classified as non-productive. Following IMGT convention, CDR3 was defined as the stretch from the second conserved V-encoded cysteine up to the conserved J-encoded phenylalanine. The earlier analysis of 587 of the donors excluded sequences that lacked an unambiguous match to a single V gene segment. In an earlier analysis of approximately 560 of the donors, a V segment was called functional when productive rearrangements were above 56.7%, and segregating when the standard deviation between donors exceeded 5%. A statistical classification framework was built for diagnosing cytomegalovirus status from the catalog of TCR beta chain sequences. In a later analysis, V and J genes were assigned by comparing TCR nucleotide sequences against IMGT/GENE-DB human TR gene sequences. Using the TCRdist pipeline, a later analysis assigned CDR3 sequences along with most-parsimonious VDJ recombination scenarios. In a later analysis, each TCR beta chain was defined by its CDR3 amino acid sequence together with its V-gene family, and reads without a unique V-gene family were excluded. A later analysis removed several hundred highly shared, low-generation-probability nucleotide sequences to deal with suspected cross-contamination and a sequencing artifact. For each public chain, a later analysis derived a clonal expansion index from normalized ranks of inferred template counts within each repertoire. A later analysis computed generation probabilities with a VDJ recombination model fitted to out-of-frame rearrangements, and checked the results against IGoR. Hypergeometric tests were used in a later analysis to score TCR-TCR, TCR-HLA and TCR-CMV co-occurrence, with a repertoire-size bias correction applied to the TCR pairs. False discovery rates were estimated in a later analysis by permuting HLA or CMV assignments 20 times. In a later analysis, co-occurring TCRs were grouped using DBSCAN, and TCRdist sequence similarity was added for clustering within HLA-allele-positive subsets. Repertoires with fewer than 30,000 or more than 120,000 public chains, plus five repertoires with anomalous nucleotide sharing, were excluded from co-occurrence clustering. TCRdb obtained this table from immuneACCESS and retained in-frame rearrangements with V and J assigned. These tables miss some clones; where compared with another copy, unresolved V genes account for less than half of the shortfall, and the remainder is unexplained. V and J calls and clone size are given by that table; D and trimming were obtained from the DNA. This sample is represented by approximately 130,000 clones; roughly four fifths of them were singletons. The top ten clones comprise more than 1.5% of the sample.

The cohort consisted of more than 650 healthy bone marrow donors. All cohort members were sampled while nominally healthy, although unrecorded immune exposures were likely present. The donor tested CMV seronegative and was one of the 352 seronegative cohort members. Every donor gave a peripheral blood sample, and the peripheral blood mononuclear cells from that sample were used for TCR beta sequencing. Genomic DNA extraction from the blood cell samples was performed with the Qiagen DNeasy Blood Extraction Kit. Note on this clone: No antigen is known for it. Base qualities are missing; no much larger clone stands one base away.

CDR1 and CDR2, looked up from the germline V gene, are MDHEN and SYDVKM. At the junction V is shortened by 4 bases and J by 7 bases; bases outside the gene matches: 8. The CDR3 has 15 amino acids, counting the end cysteine and phenylalanine. The entry retains the CDR3 DNA only, 45 bases that are in frame from base 1. This chain joins TRBV28 to TRBJ2-1; 9 central bases correspond to TRBD2. Sequencing was performed on PBMCs. The sequence was obtained from a man aged 35-49 years in good health and CMV-seronegative. This receptor has the CDR3 CASSSSGLALNEQFF. The nucleotides are TGTGCCAGCAGTTCCTCCGGACTAGCGTTAAATGAGCAGTTCTTC. Reference TRBV28 and TRBJ2-1 genes cover what lies past the CDR3, so the full variable domain is DVKVTQSSRYLVKRTGEKVFLECVQDMDHENMFWYRQDPGLGLRLIYFSYDVKMKEKGDIPEGYSVSREKKERFSLILESASTNQTSMYLCASSSSGLALNEQFFGPGTRLTVL.